The 25 T cell receptor beta chains listed next were all sequenced from one sample in a study of shared clonotypes between healthy human individuals. Here immunoSEQ multiplex PCR was the method, and the copy in TCRdb shows in-frame clones only, minus some. This table holds around 2.5 million clones, more than 85% found once. Sequenced: naive CD4+ T cells from PBMCs. Specified subset: CD45RA+ positively selected. These TCRs come from a man between 18 and 35 years old in good health. Some clones in this sample may be carry-over from other donors' samples.

The V and J genes are TRBV30 and TRBJ1-3; D not resolved. The CDR3 sequence is 11 residues long. CDR1 is GTSNPN and CDR2 is SVGIG in the germline V gene (reference sequence). The V and J ends lost 5 bases and 4 bases respectively, with 6 bases between them. CDR3: CAWGKGNTIYF. The CDR3 nucleotides read TGTGCCTGGGGTAAAGGAAACACCATATATTTT.

This sequence joins TRBV5-6 and TRBJ1-4, with D uncertain. In germline, CDR1 is SGHDT, CDR2 YYEEEE. V gave up 2 bases and J gave up 0 bases, with 8 bases separating them. The CDR3 contains 15 residues. This chain's CDR3 is CASSLYRATNEKLFF. CDR3 DNA: TGTGCCAGCAGCTTATACCGAGCAACTAATGAAAAACTGTTTTTT. Drawing the rest from reference TRBV5-6 and TRBJ1-4, the complete variable domain is DAGVTQSPTHLIKTRGQQVTLRCSPKSGHDTVSWYQQALGQGPQFIFQYYEEEERQRGNFPDRFSGHQFPNYSSELNVNALLLGDSALYLCASSLYRATNEKLFFGSGTQLSVL.

The chain recombines TRBV18 with TRBJ2-1; 10 positions agree with TRBD1. V lost 6 bases to trimming and J lost 1 base; unmatched junction nucleotides: 3. This CDR3 contains 15 residues. Germline V lookup: CDR1 KGHSH, CDR2 LQKENI. CDR3: CASSRGQGSYNEQFF. CDR3 in DNA: TGTGCCAGCTCTCGGGGACAGGGGTCCTACAATGAGCAGTTCTTC.

The rearrangement joins TRBV2 to TRBJ2-7; a weak D match, TRBD2 (5 bases). The CDR3 runs 10 residues. The germline gives CDR1 SNHLY, CDR2 FYNNEI. V was shortened by 7 bases and J by 6 bases, with 7 bases between the two germline ends. CDR3 protein: CASKEVEQYF. The DNA for the CDR3 is TGTGCCAGCAAGGAGGTCGAGCAGTACTTC.

The V call is TRBV9, the J call TRBJ2-1, with D unresolved. In germline, CDR1 is SGDLS, CDR2 YYNGEE. The CDR3 consists of 13 residues. The CDR3 DNA sequence: TGTGACTTGATCCATATCCAATGGTCCGAGCAGTTCTTC. Translated: CDLIHIQWSEQFF.

The V gene is TRBV9, the J gene TRBJ1-5; 7 bases are a match to TRBD1. Unmatched junction bases numbered 9, after V lost 3 bases and J lost 0 bases. This CDR3 contains 17 residues. Per germline, CDR1 SGDLS and CDR2 YYNGEE. The CDR3 loop is CASSASLQGISNQPQHF. DNA for the CDR3: TGTGCCAGCAGCGCCAGTCTACAGGGGATTAGCAATCAGCCCCAGCATTTT.

The rearrangement links TRBV18 to TRBJ2-3; TRBD1 agrees at 11 bases. Per germline, CDR1 KGHSH and CDR2 LQKENI. This CDR3 has 17 residues. Trimming took 5 bases from V and 6 from J; bases not matched to a gene: 13. The CDR3 here is CASSSLYWTGGRDTQYF. The CDR3 coding sequence is TGTGCCAGCTCATCGCTTTACTGGACAGGGGGCAGGGATACGCAGTATTTT.

The V gene is TRBV5-1, the J gene TRBJ2-1; the D call may be TRBD1 or TRBD2 (5 bases each). Germline CDR1 reads SGHRS; CDR2 reads YFSETQ. Trimming pared 4 bases from V and 6 bases from J, leaving 14 bases between. The CDR3 consists of 14 residues. The CDR3 is CASSEGPEGNEQFF. The CDR3 DNA is TGCGCCAGCAGCGAGGGACCCGAAGGCAATGAGCAGTTCTTC.

Comment on this clone: The sample carries other DNA sequences with the same CDR3. The chain joins TRBV28 to TRBJ2-5; unclear D gene. The germline V gene encodes CDR1 MDHEN and CDR2 SYDVKM. There are 14 residues in the CDR3. Trimming shortened V by 1 base and J by 2 bases, and 8 bases separated the two germline ends. The CDR3 coding sequence is TGTGCCAGCAGTTTATCTAGGAGTCAAGAGACCCAGTACTTC. Translated, it gives CASSLSRSQETQYF. Variable domain in full (rest from reference TRBV28 and TRBJ2-5): DVKVTQSSRYLVKRTGEKVFLECVQDMDHENMFWYRQDPGLGLRLIYFSYDVKMKEKGDIPEGYSVSREKKERFSLILESASTNQTSMYLCASSLSRSQETQYFGPGTRLLVL.

The chain is built from TRBV20-1 and TRBJ1-5; D call uncertain. Trimming took 6 bases from V and 9 from J, leaving 12 bases between them. The CDR3 contains 11 residues. The germline CDR1 and CDR2 sequences are DFQATT and SNEGSKA (reference sequence). CDR3 residues: CSALSTAPQHF. The CDR3 nucleotides are TGCAGTGCCTTAAGTACGGCGCCCCAGCATTTT.

The chain carries TRBV4-3 and TRBJ2-5; 7 bases line up with TRBD1. This CDR3 has 15 amino acids. V shed 1 base, J shed 4 bases, and the junction held 6 bases outside the gene matches. Germline assignment: CDR1 LGHNA and CDR2 YSLEER. CDR3 in DNA: TGCGCCAGCAGCCAAGGACAGGGTGGTAGAGAGACCCAGTACTTC. Translating it yields CASSQGQGGRETQYF.

The chain carries TRBV7-2 and TRBJ2-7; 8 nucleotides align to TRBD1. This CDR3 has 16 amino acids. The V gene end was trimmed by 5 bases and the J gene end by 4 bases; junction bases not matched to a gene: 13. In germline, CDR1 is SGHTA, CDR2 FQGNSA. This CDR3 reads CASSRRTGHEPYEQYF. Here the CDR3 DNA reads TGTGCCAGCAGCCGGCGGACAGGGCACGAACCTTACGAGCAGTACTTC.

The chain carries TRBV15 and TRBJ1-2; D call uncertain. Trimming pared 0 bases from V and 8 bases from J, leaving 10 bases between. Per germline, CDR1 LNHNV and CDR2 YYDKDF (reference sequence). This CDR3 comprises 13 residues. CDR3 protein: CATSRDQVGGYTF. The CDR3 DNA reads TGTGCCACCAGCAGAGATCAGGTGGGCGGCTACACCTTC.

The gene calls are TRBV7-9 and TRBJ2-7; D may be TRBD1 or TRBD2 (5 bases each). This CDR3 has 15 amino acids. The V gene lost 3 bases and the J gene lost 3 bases, with 15 bases spanning the gap. Germline-derived CDR1 and CDR2 are SEHNR and FQNEAQ (reference sequence). The CDR3 DNA follows: TGTGCCAGCAGCTTGGGGGACCTACCGAACTACGAGCAGTACTTC. Amino acid sequence: CASSLGDLPNYEQYF.

V gene TRBV6-6 combines with J gene TRBJ2-7, with D perhaps matching TRBD2 (6 bases). The CDR3 has 14 amino acids. V was pared by 0 bases and J by 4 bases, with 10 bases between. Germline V gene sequence: CDR1 MNHNY, CDR2 SVGAGI (reference sequence). CDR3: CASSYSVRGYEQYF. The CDR3 DNA sequence: TGTGCCAGCAGTTACTCGGTCCGGGGGTACGAGCAGTACTTC.

The CDR3 nucleotides read TGTGCCAGCAGTTTATCGGGTGGGAGGGGCCCCTACGAGCAGTACTTC. It specifies CASSLSGGRGPYEQYF. This sequence joins TRBV28 and TRBJ2-7; the match to TRBD2 covers 7 bases. The V and J ends lost 1 base and 2 bases, in that order; junction bases with no gene match: 8. Per germline, CDR1 MDHEN and CDR2 SYDVKM. This CDR3 has 16 residues.

CDR3: CASSLEVTLGEQYF. CDR3 in DNA: TGCGCCAGCAGCTTGGAAGTAACCCTGGGCGAGCAGTACTTC. The gene calls are TRBV5-1 and TRBJ2-7; D remains unclear. In germline, CDR1 is SGHRS, CDR2 YFSETQ. Deletions cut 0 bases from V and 6 bases from J, with 13 bases between. The CDR3 has 14 amino acids.

The chain combines TRBV6-5 with TRBJ1-1, with D unclear. V shed 5 bases and J shed 4 bases, with 11 bases lying between them. The length of the CDR3 is 13 residues. Germline CDR1 reads MNHEY; CDR2 reads SVGAGI. The CDR3, as DNA: TGTGCCAGCAGTGCGCTGGATGGCACTGAAGCTTTCTTT. It specifies CASSALDGTEAFF.

A word on this clone: Distinct nucleotide sequences in the sample also encode this CDR3. The chain couples TRBV28 to TRBJ1-3; D unclear. Germline values: CDR1 MDHEN, CDR2 SYDVKM. The CDR3 covers 13 residues. V was trimmed by 5 bases and J by 4 bases, leaving 9 bases between them. CDR3 region: CASSLPGGNTIYF. CDR3 coding DNA: TGTGCCAGCAGTCTTCCTGGCGGAAACACCATATATTTT.

The rearrangement links TRBV2 to TRBJ1-5; D unclear. V dropped 7 bases and J dropped 2 bases, with 12 bases sitting between them. Germline assignment: CDR1 SNHLY and CDR2 FYNNEI. The CDR3 spans 14 residues. CDR3 loop: CASNAEKGNQPQHF. The CDR3 DNA reads TGTGCCAGCAATGCCGAAAAGGGCAATCAGCCCCAGCATTTT.

This clone was detected only once. The chain links TRBV5-1 to TRBJ2-5, with D perhaps TRBD1 (7 bases). Between the trimmed V and J ends, which lost 4 bases and 1 base, there was a span of 17 bases. Germline CDR1 reads SGHRS; CDR2 reads YFSETQ. The CDR3 length is 16 residues. The CDR3 coding sequence is TGCGCCAGCAGCCCGGCGGGACAGCCCCCCCAAGAGACCCAGTACTTC. Protein: CASSPAGQPPQETQYF.

The chain has TRBV7-2 and TRBJ2-7, with D unresolved. V lost 7 bases to trimming and J lost 5 bases, with 12 bases between them. Germline CDR1 is SGHTA and CDR2 is FQGNSA. The CDR3 runs 12 residues. The CDR3 bases are TGTGCCAGCACCTCCCCCCCCCACGAGCAGTACTTC. It specifies CASTSPPHEQYF.

V usage is TRBV5-4 and J usage is TRBJ2-3; D might be TRBD2 (6 bases). The CDR3 has 14 amino acids. V was pared by 6 bases and J by 3 bases, with 14 bases between. Germline V gene sequence: CDR1 SGHNT, CDR2 YYREEE (reference sequence). CDR3 amino acids: CASTLAFYTDTQYF. For the CDR3, the DNA is TGTGCCAGCACCCTAGCGTTTTATACAGATACGCAGTATTTT.

This chain joins TRBV7-6 and TRBJ2-4, with 11 positions matching TRBD1. The V and J ends lost 5 bases and 9 bases, in that order; junction bases with no gene match: 9. In germline, CDR1 is SGHVS, CDR2 FNYEAQ. The CDR3 sequence is 15 residues long. CDR3 in DNA: TGTGCCAGCAGCCAGGGACAGGGGGGATTCGGCATTCAGTACTTC. Encoded protein: CASSQGQGGFGIQYF.

The chain joins TRBV5-6 to TRBJ2-3, with D tentatively TRBD2 (5 bases). The V end lost 0 bases, the J end lost 0 bases, and 8 bases lay between the germline ends. The germline V gene encodes CDR1 SGHDT and CDR2 YYEEEE. The length of the CDR3 is 15 residues. In DNA, the CDR3 is TGTGCCAGCAGCTTGGAGGCGGGTAGCACAGATACGCAGTATTTT. This encodes CASSLEAGSTDTQYF.